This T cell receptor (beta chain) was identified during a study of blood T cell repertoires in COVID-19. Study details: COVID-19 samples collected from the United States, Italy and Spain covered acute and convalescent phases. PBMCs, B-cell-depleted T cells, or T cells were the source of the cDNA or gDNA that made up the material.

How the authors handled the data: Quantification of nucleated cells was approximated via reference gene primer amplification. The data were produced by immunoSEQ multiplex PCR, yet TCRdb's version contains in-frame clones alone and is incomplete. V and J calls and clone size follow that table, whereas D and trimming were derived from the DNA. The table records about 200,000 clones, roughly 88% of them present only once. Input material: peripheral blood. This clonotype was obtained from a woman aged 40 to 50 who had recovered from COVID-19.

CDR3 sequence: CASSPRRQETQYF. DNA for the CDR3: TGTGCCAGCAGCCCCAGGAGGCAAGAGACCCAGTACTTC. The chain carries TRBV11-1 and TRBJ2-5; D is perhaps TRBD2 (5 bases). Germline CDR1 is SGHAT and CDR2 is FQDESV (reference sequence). CDR3 length: 13 amino acids. V lost 5 bases and J lost 2, with 9 bases in between.